This TCR beta chain appears in the sequencing data of a study of T cells after somatic rescue of genetic block. The repertoire was sequenced with immunoSEQ multiplex PCR; TCRdb's copy has only in-frame clones and lacks some. The sample lists 88,000 or so clones; around 89% were seen once. Germline lookup yields CDR1 SGHDT and CDR2 YYEEEE. Unmatched junction bases numbered 3, after V lost 4 bases and J lost 5 bases. CDR3 length: 13 amino acids. The receptor was derived from a woman younger than 35. Material for sequencing was peripheral blood mononuclear cells (PBMCs). This sequence joins TRBV5-6 and TRBJ1-1, with 9 bases lining up with TRBD1. CDR3 amino acids: CASSPGQGTEAFF. The CDR3 region has the DNA TGTGCCAGCAGCCCAGGACAGGGGACTGAAGCTTTCTTT.